This TCR beta chain was obtained from a study of T cell responses to AZD1222 COVID-19 vaccine. The study, taken as a whole, reports: With dominance at 160-218 and 743-854, vaccine-associated CD4 TCRs spanned spike. Unmutated regions of variants are reportedly targeted by nearly half of spike-specific TCRs. Donors were mostly white British, more females; clonal diversity possibly underestimated.

Germline values: CDR1 MGHDK, CDR2 SYGVNS. This CDR3 is built from 15 residues. The V and J ends lost 4 bases and 4 bases, in that order; junction bases with no gene match: 9. The table came from immunoSEQ multiplex PCR; TCRdb's copy has only in-frame clones and leaves some out. The repertoire holds under 200,000 clones, with approximately 93% as singletons. A word on this clone: The antigen remains undetermined.

This sequence joins TRBV25-1 and TRBJ1-1, with TRBD1 identical over 7 bases. The sequencing here drew on peripheral blood, taken on day 0 of AZD1222 vaccination. The receptor comes from an adult in good health. The CDR3 loop reads CASSAWGAGGTEAFF. CDR3 in DNA: TGTGCCAGCAGTGCGTGGGGAGCAGGGGGCACTGAAGCTTTCTTT.